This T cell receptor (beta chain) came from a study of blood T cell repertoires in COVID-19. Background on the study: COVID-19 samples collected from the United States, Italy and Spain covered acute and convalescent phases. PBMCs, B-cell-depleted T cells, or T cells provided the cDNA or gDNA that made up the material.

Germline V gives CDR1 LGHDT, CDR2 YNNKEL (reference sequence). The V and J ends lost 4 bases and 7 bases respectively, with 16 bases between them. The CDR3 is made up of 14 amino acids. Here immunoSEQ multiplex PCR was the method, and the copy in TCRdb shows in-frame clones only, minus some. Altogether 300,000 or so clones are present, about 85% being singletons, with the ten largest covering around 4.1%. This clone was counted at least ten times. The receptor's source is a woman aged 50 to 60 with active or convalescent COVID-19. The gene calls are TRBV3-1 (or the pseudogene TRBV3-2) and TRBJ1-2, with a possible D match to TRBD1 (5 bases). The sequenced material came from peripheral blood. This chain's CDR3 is CASSPSAGLGGYTF. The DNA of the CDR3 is TGTGCCAGCAGCCCGTCGGCAGGGCTTGGTGGCTACACCTTC.